Listed here is a single T cell receptor beta chain. Its specificity is unknown. Only CD45RO-negative cells positively selected for CCR7 counted as naive CD8 cells, so terminally differentiated effector memory CD45RA+ cells were excluded. The CDR3 sequence is 17 residues long. Germline V gene data show CDR1 as MNHNS and CDR2 as SASEGT. The V gene end was trimmed by 4 bases and the J gene end by 1 base; junction bases not matched to a gene: 11. This sample is part of a study of shared clonotypes between healthy human individuals. Some clones are missing from TCRdb's copy, which holds only in-frame ones; the method was immunoSEQ multiplex PCR. The sample lists roughly 1,800,000 clones; over 85% were seen once. Findings and limits, study-wide: The researchers took only blood, and tissue repertoires probably look different. Generally, estimated richness proved larger in naive subsets than it did in memory subsets. What rarefaction showed was incomplete sorted-subset sequencing despite large depth. The study found lower generation probabilities in non-shared clonotypes than in those shared by all four donors.

The gene calls are TRBV6-1 and TRBJ2-3; TRBD2 matches at 7 bases. The TCR sequence derives from a man younger than 35 in good health. Specimen: naive CD8+ T cells sorted from blood. As DNA, the CDR3 is TGTGCCAGCAGTGCCGTTCAGCGTGGGGGGGGCACAGATACGCAGTATTTT. This encodes CASSAVQRGGGTDTQYF.